A single TCR beta chain is shown here with its context. V lost 6 bases, J lost 3 bases, and 12 bases lay in between. This CDR3 contains 12 residues. In germline, CDR1 is SQVTM, CDR2 ANQGSEA. The record originates from a study of CD8 T cells in Susac syndrome. When the RNA was reverse transcribed, random hexamers were used with an input of 0.5 to 1 ug. By means of immunoSEQ multiplex PCR, TCR beta CDR3 spanning 54 Vbeta and 13 Jbeta underwent amplification. Each CDR3 protein is one row after TCRdb ran MiXCR on the immunoSEQ multiplex PCR reads. This sample has about 200,000 distinct CDR3 sequences, with roughly 94% found just once.

This chain links TRBV29-1 with TRBJ2-7; D might be TRBD1 (5 bases). Sequencing input: CD4+ T cells from PBMCs. This clonotype was sampled from a human donor in good health. The CDR3 nucleotides read TGCAGCGTGCAAAAAACAGGCTACGAGCAGTACTTC. Its protein product is CSVQKTGYEQYF.